This is a list of T cell receptor beta chains from one sample in a study of regulatory T cells in long-lasting Graves disease. From the multiplex PCR reads, TCRdb called clonotypes with MiXCR, one entry per CDR3 protein. This sample carries hundreds of thousands of distinct CDR3 sequences, less than 20% of them seen once, and the ten largest clones take approximately 18%. This same sample was also part of a study on T cells in Graves' hyperthyroidism and ophthalmopathy.

Specimen: peripheral blood mononuclear cells (PBMCs), collected at new diagnosis, from a patient treated with antithyroid drugs. Source of these receptors: a woman aged 25 to 39 with Graves disease. Each CDR3 is given without its conserved first and last residue. The order of the fields is V gene, J gene, CDR3 protein.

TRBV12-3/TRBV12-4	TRBJ2-1	ASSSGTSRNNEQF
TRBV28	TRBJ2-7	ASSSPTGTGFDEQY
TRBV6-5	TRBJ2-6	ASSYSRDGANVLT
TRBV7-9	TRBJ2-5	ASTPPKGRGETQY
TRBV28	TRBJ1-1	ASSFLGTGATEAF
TRBV28	TRBJ2-6	ASRSANGANVLT
TRBV11-2	.	ASSPMSGGQETQY
TRBV5-6	TRBJ2-2	ASSYGGIGELF
TRBV2	TRBJ1-5	ASSVVGGGAQPQH
TRBV7-3	TRBJ2-1	ASSPGGGAPNEQF
TRBV2	TRBJ1-2	ASRRGQGYGYT